The clone carrying this TCR beta chain has just a few counts. Its antigen remains unknown. TCRdb re-derived calls from the 5' RACE reads in MiXCR, one entry per CDR3 protein. The data contain about 250,000 distinct CDR3 sequences, 18% of them seen just once; the ten biggest clones take up around 30%. This record belongs to a study of CD8 T cells in ankylosing spondylitis. Notes on the study in general: One TCR beta motif, made up of several highly homologous variants, appeared characteristic of ankylosing spondylitis blood.

The CDR3 totals 12 residues. Trimming shortened V by 0 bases and J by 5 bases, and 3 bases separated the two germline ends. The chain employs TRBV12-3 or TRBV12-4 and TRBJ2-3; no reliable D call. The sequence was obtained from a male donor with ankylosing spondylitis or in good health (not recorded which). The sample consisted of blood, either unsorted or a sorted T cell fraction (not recorded which). The chain's CDR3 is CASSLARDTQYF. CDR3 sequence (DNA): TGTGCCAGCAGTTTAGCTCGAGATACGCAGTATTTT.